These 17 T cell receptor beta chains were sequenced from one sample in a study of blood T cell repertoires in COVID-19. Data came from immunoSEQ multiplex PCR; TCRdb stores just in-frame clones and leaves some out. Found here are about 200,000 clones, roughly 90% of them singletons; the top ten hold about 1.6%. Source material: peripheral blood. The receptors stem from a man younger than 35 with active or convalescent COVID-19.

The rearrangement joins TRBV6-2 or TRBV6-3 to TRBJ2-1; 12 nucleotides align to TRBD2. CDR3 length: 17 residues. After removal of 6 bases from V and 7 bases from J, the junction contained 13 bases not matched to a gene. Germline assignment: CDR1 MNHEY and CDR2 SVGEGT. CDR3 in DNA: TGTGCCAGCAGCCTTCCCGGACTAGCGGGGAACCCAAATGAGCAGTTCTTC. Protein sequence: CASSLPGLAGNPNEQFF.

As concerns this clone: This same CDR3 is encoded by further DNA sequences in the sample. The chain recombines TRBV18 with TRBJ1-4; weak D call: TRBD1 (5 bases). This CDR3 has 14 residues. The V end lost 3 bases, the J end lost 5 bases, and 10 bases lay between the germline ends. Germline-derived CDR1 and CDR2 are KGHSH and LQKENI. In DNA, the CDR3 is TGTGCCAGCTCACCCGGACAAGGCAATGAAAAACTGTTTTTT. This encodes CASSPGQGNEKLFF.

This clone has only one observation. The rearrangement links TRBV7-2 to TRBJ2-1; 10 bases are shared with TRBD2. V lost 5 bases and J lost 3; bases outside the gene matches: 4. CDR3 length: 15 amino acids. CDR1 is SGHTA, CDR2 FQGNSA, per germline. The DNA of the CDR3 is TGTGCCAGCAGCCGGACTAGCGGAGTCTACAATGAGCAGTTCTTC. Translation: CASSRTSGVYNEQFF.

The chain uses TRBV5-4 and TRBJ1-1; weak D call: TRBD1 (6 bases). There are 15 residues in the CDR3. V was cut by 0 bases and J by 1 base, with 10 bases left in between. Germline V gene data show CDR1 as SGHNT and CDR2 as YYREEE (reference sequence). The CDR3 loop is CASSLGRGSNTEAFF. The CDR3 region has the DNA TGTGCCAGCAGCTTGGGCAGGGGATCGAACACTGAAGCTTTCTTT.

This clone showed up just a few times. The chain is built from TRBV7-2 and TRBJ2-1, with a weak D call TRBD1 (6 bases). The CDR3 consists of 14 residues. Germline CDR1 is SGHTA and CDR2 is FQGNSA. With 1 base removed from V and 8 bases from J, the gap between germline ends came to 12 bases. The CDR3 here is CASSLGGRGHEQFF. CDR3 nucleotides: TGTGCCAGCAGCTTAGGTGGCAGGGGACATGAGCAGTTCTTC.

The V gene is TRBV5-5, the J gene TRBJ1-5; D is ambiguous. The CDR3 loop spans 15 amino acids. From germline, CDR1 is SGHKS and CDR2 YYEKEE (reference sequence). V gave up 1 base and J gave up 0 bases, with 8 bases separating them. CDR3 in DNA: TGTGCCAGCAGCTTGTCCAGGAATAGCAATCAGCCCCAGCATTTT. It yields the protein CASSLSRNSNQPQHF.

V is TRBV9 and J is TRBJ1-6, with 8 bases fitting TRBD1. Germline CDR1 is SGDLS and CDR2 is YYNGEE. Trimming took 4 bases from V and 5 from J; bases not matched to a gene: 8. The CDR3 sequence is 16 residues long. The DNA of the CDR3 is TGTGCCAGCAGCCTTACCTGGGGACAGGATAATTCACCCCTCCACTTT. Translation: CASSLTWGQDNSPLHF.

The chain employs TRBV9 and TRBJ2-2; 12 bases fit TRBD2. The CDR3 is 17 amino acids. Germline CDR1 and CDR2: SGDLS and YYNGEE. The ends lost 2 bases at V and 4 bases at J; junction bases unmatched: 6. CDR3 loop: CASSVLAGGPFTGELFF. The CDR3 DNA reads TGTGCCAGCAGCGTCCTAGCGGGAGGGCCGTTCACCGGGGAGCTGTTTTTT.

The V gene is TRBV5-1, the J gene TRBJ2-1; 9 nucleotides line up with TRBD1. Per germline, CDR1 SGHRS and CDR2 YFSETQ. The CDR3 sequence is 19 residues long. Germline trimming cut 2 bases from V and 5 bases from J; bases unmatched to any gene: 17. CDR3 DNA: TGCGCCAGCAGCTTTGATCCGGGACAGGGCTCCAGTCCGGACAATGAGCAGTTCTTC. It translates to CASSFDPGQGSSPDNEQFF.

This clone was observed once. The chain uses TRBV5-1 and TRBJ1-4; D not resolved. V dropped 0 bases and J dropped 8 bases, with 14 bases sitting between them. This CDR3 spans 15 amino acids. Germline CDR1 reads SGHRS; CDR2 reads YFSETQ. The CDR3 is CASSLGEARREKLFF. CDR3 DNA sequence: TGCGCCAGCAGCTTGGGGGAGGCGCGAAGAGAAAAACTGTTTTTT. Full variable domain (remainder filled in from reference TRBV5-1 and TRBJ1-4): KAGVTQTPRYLIKTRGQQVTLSCSPISGHRSVSWYQQTPGQGLQFLFEYFSETQRNKGNFPGRFSGRQFSNSRSEMNVSTLELGDSALYLCASSLGEARREKLFFGSGTQLSVL.

V and J are TRBV27 and TRBJ2-1; the D gene is possibly TRBD2 (6 bases). There are 14 residues in the CDR3. Germline V gene data show CDR1 as MNHEY and CDR2 as SMNVEV (reference sequence). V was pared by 5 bases and J by 8 bases, with 16 bases between. CDR3 in amino acids: CASSARDGGDEQFF. The CDR3, as DNA: TGTGCCAGCAGTGCCAGGGACGGAGGGGATGAGCAGTTCTTC.

This chain connects TRBV7-2 to TRBJ1-1; TRBD1 matches 7 bases. The CDR3 extends over 15 amino acids. V was clipped by 3 bases and J by 5 bases; unmatched bases: 9. Germline V lookup: CDR1 SGHTA, CDR2 FQGNSA. This CDR3 reads CASSFPTGRWTEAFF. CDR3 DNA sequence: TGTGCCAGCAGCTTCCCGACAGGGCGTTGGACTGAAGCTTTCTTT.

This chain uses TRBV6-8 with TRBJ2-3; 10 positions agree with TRBD2. The CDR3 runs 13 residues. The V gene end was trimmed by 9 bases and the J gene end by 4 bases; junction bases not matched to a gene: 4. CDR1 is MNHGY and CDR2 is SAAAGT in the germline V gene. The DNA of the CDR3 is TGTGCCAGTCCTAGCGGGAGACCAGATACGCAGTATTTT. Translation: CASPSGRPDTQYF.

This clone was counted only a few times. The V and J genes are TRBV9 and TRBJ1-6; perhaps TRBD1 as D (6 bases). The V gene's germline CDR1 is SGDLS and CDR2 YYNGEE. The CDR3 runs 16 residues. Trimming pared 4 bases from V and 8 bases from J, leaving 19 bases between. This CDR3 is CASSLGGARGDSPLHF. The CDR3 bases are TGTGCCAGCAGCCTCGGGGGGGCGCGGGGCGATTCACCCCTCCACTTT.

This chain joins TRBV19 and TRBJ1-5; 7 nucleotides match TRBD1. The CDR3 loop spans 17 amino acids. The V gene's germline CDR1 is LNHDA and CDR2 SQIVND (reference sequence). With 4 bases clipped from V and 4 bases from J, the junction kept 13 bases outside the gene matches. CDR3 region: CASSNGQGEVWNQPQHF. The CDR3 bases are TGTGCCAGTAGTAATGGTCAGGGGGAAGTTTGGAATCAGCCCCAGCATTTT.

This clone was picked up one time. The J gene is TRBJ2-3, the V gene TRBV19; 8 bases fit TRBD2. The germline gives CDR1 LNHDA, CDR2 SQIVND (reference sequence). There are 16 residues in the CDR3. Trimming at V came to 5 bases and at J to 3 bases, leaving 10 bases not matched to a gene. CDR3 in amino acids: CASSSLGSGRTDTQYF. CDR3 sequence (DNA): TGTGCCAGTAGTTCTCTTGGCAGCGGGAGAACAGATACGCAGTATTTT.

The chain employs TRBV7-9 and TRBJ2-7; the match to TRBD1 covers 8 bases. V dropped 4 bases and J dropped 7; count of bases not matched to a gene: 6. Germline CDR1 and CDR2: SEHNR and FQNEAQ (reference sequence). This CDR3 is built from 13 residues. The DNA for the CDR3 is TGTGCCAGCAGCTACCGGGACAGGAAAGAGCAGTACTTC. It specifies CASSYRDRKEQYF.